Each of the 28 T cell receptor beta chains below was sequenced from the same sample in a study of glioma-infiltrating T cells. The iRepertoire nested amplicon-rescue multiplex PCR amplified TCR alpha and beta CDR3s from RNA. TCRdb fed the multiplex PCR reads into MiXCR, producing one record per CDR3 protein. This table holds roughly 200,000 distinct CDR3 sequences, 25% to 35% found once. Sample: glioma tissue, nonneoplastic brain tissue, or PBMCs (not recorded which). Receptors were obtained from a human donor with low-grade glioma or glioblastoma, undergoing nonglioma brain surgery, or in good health (not recorded which).

The rearrangement uses TRBV19 and TRBJ2-1; 8 bases are shared with TRBD1. This CDR3 is built from 16 residues. The J segment lost 9 bases and the V segment lost 5 bases, leaving 15 bases of the junction unmatched. Germline lookup yields CDR1 LNHDA and CDR2 SQIVND (reference sequence). The CDR3 loop reads CASSPGRNRGSGEQFF. CDR3 sequence (DNA): TGTGCCAGTAGTCCAGGGCGGAACAGGGGGAGCGGTGAGCAGTTCTTC.

The rearrangement joins TRBV27 to TRBJ2-3; D gene ambiguous. CDR1 is MNHEY, CDR2 SMNVEV, per germline (reference sequence). This CDR3 contains 15 residues. V dropped 6 bases and J dropped 7 bases, with 20 bases sitting between them. CDR3 bases: TGTGCCAGCAGCCCTAGGGCGGATCGCACGAATACGCAGTATTTT. Protein sequence: CASSPRADRTNTQYF.

In the case of this clonotype: One junction end does not reproduce the germline sequence, and a read error may be involved. This chain uses TRBV20-1 with TRBJ1-2, with a possible D match to TRBD1 (6 bases). Germline V gene lookup returns CDR1 DFQATT and CDR2 SNEGSKA (reference sequence). CDR3 length: 13 residues. The CDR3 here is CSAREATGYGYTF. In DNA, the CDR3 is TGCAGTGCTAGAGAGGCGACAGGCTATGGATACACCTTC.

In this sample, this clonotype turned up many times. The chain links TRBV27 to TRBJ2-7, with a possible D match to TRBD1 (5 bases). V dropped 11 bases and J dropped 4 bases, with 21 bases sitting between them. Germline V gives CDR1 MNHEY, CDR2 SMNVEV (reference sequence). This CDR3 has 14 residues. The chain's CDR3 is CAETGRDSLYEQYF. The CDR3 DNA follows: TGTGCCGAAACAGGTCGAGACAGCCTTTACGAGCAGTACTTC.

This clonotype was detected only a few times. V gene TRBV7-9 combines with J gene TRBJ2-7; perhaps D is TRBD1 or TRBD2 (5 bases each). V was clipped by 4 bases and J by 3 bases, with 19 bases between them. The germline gives CDR1 SEHNR, CDR2 FQNEAQ (reference sequence). This CDR3 is 16 amino acids long. The CDR3: CASSSQVGAGLYEQYF. In DNA form, the CDR3 reads TGTGCCAGCAGCTCACAGGTCGGGGCGGGCCTCTACGAGCAGTACTTC. Drawing the rest from reference TRBV7-9 and TRBJ2-7, the complete variable domain is DTGVSQNPRHKITKRGQNVTFRCDPISEHNRLYWYRQTLGQGPEFLTYFQNEAQLEKSRLLSDRFSAERPKGSFSTLEIQRTEQGDSAMYLCASSSQVGAGLYEQYFGPGTRLTVT.

This clonotype has at least ten counts. The CDR3 DNA sequence: TGTGCCAGCAGCCATCCCGTGGGCTCATACAATGAGCAGTTCTTC. Translated: CASSHPVGSYNEQFF. The rearrangement links TRBV7-2 to TRBJ2-1; D remains ambiguous. CDR1 and CDR2 (germline): SGHTA, FQGNSA. The CDR3 covers 15 residues. Between the trimmed V and J ends, which lost 5 bases and 4 bases, there was a span of 15 bases.

This clonotype was seen only a few times. J is TRBJ2-7 and V is TRBV19; 8 nucleotides match TRBD2. CDR1 is LNHDA, CDR2 SQIVND, per germline (reference sequence). V trimming: 7 bases; J trimming: 6 bases; junction bases outside the gene matches: 11. CDR3 length equals 14 residues. CDR3 residues: CASNRGSGAFEQYF. The CDR3 DNA sequence: TGTGCCAGTAATAGAGGTAGCGGGGCCTTCGAGCAGTACTTC.

This clonotype has ten or more counts. V and J are TRBV6-1 and TRBJ2-1; no definite D call. The CDR3 has 15 amino acids. From germline, CDR1 is MNHNS and CDR2 SASEGT. Trimming removed 5 bases from V and 1 base from J, with 12 bases in between. CDR3 bases: TGTGCCAGCAGTTTATTTGAGAAATCCTACAATGAGCAGTTCTTC. This codes for CASSLFEKSYNEQFF.

The chain joins TRBV12-3 or TRBV12-4 to TRBJ1-2; tentatively, D is TRBD1 (6 bases). This CDR3 is built from 15 residues. V gave up 8 bases and J gave up 0 bases, with 16 bases separating them. CDR3 DNA sequence: TGTGCCAGCGGGGGGGGCGTCGGCCCTAACTATGGCTACACCTTC. Translated, it gives CASGGGVGPNYGYTF.

Comment on this clonotype: A much larger clone sits a single nucleotide away, making a read error possible. The chain has TRBV24-1 and TRBJ2-3; TRBD1 or TRBD2 may be the D gene (5 bases each). With 3 bases removed from V and 3 bases from J, the gap between germline ends came to 12 bases. In germline, CDR1 is KGHDR, CDR2 SFDVKD. CDR3 length equals 15 residues. The CDR3 spells CATSDQGDVTDTQYF. The CDR3 nucleotides are TGTGCCACCAGTGATCAAGGGGACGTTACAGATACGCAGTATTTT.

Remarks on this clonotype: An end of the junction does not agree with germline; a read error may underlie this. The chain carries TRBV10-3 and TRBJ2-1; no clear D. Germline loops: CDR1 ENHRY, CDR2 SYGVKD. The CDR3 covers 13 residues. CDR3 loop: CAIAKESYNKQFF. The CDR3 nucleotides are TGTGCCATCGCGAAAGAATCCTACAATAAGCAGTTCTTC.

J is TRBJ2-7 and V is TRBV7-2, with 11 nucleotides matching TRBD1. CDR1 and CDR2 from the germline V gene are SGHTA and FQGNSA. The length of the CDR3 is 15 residues. Unmatched junction bases numbered 5, after V lost 3 bases and J lost 4 bases. CDR3 DNA sequence: TGTGCCAGCAGCTTTTCAGGGACAGGGGGTTACGAGCAGTACTTC. Translated: CASSFSGTGGYEQYF.

Notes on this clonotype: This CDR3 fails to terminate in the conserved phenylalanine or tryptophan, so it likely reflects a read error. The chain joins TRBV27 to TRBJ2-4; 10 bases agree with TRBD1. The CDR3 contains 15 residues. Germline V lookup: CDR1 MNHEY, CDR2 SMNVEV (reference sequence). The ends lost 2 bases at V and 8 bases at J; junction bases unmatched: 6. DNA of the CDR3: TGTGCCAGCAGTTTAATAGGGGACAGGGGATACATTCAGTACCTC. As protein: CASSLIGDRGYIQYL.

Concerning this clonotype itself: Since a much larger clone is just one base distant, this may be a read error. The chain couples TRBV7-3 to TRBJ2-7, with D perhaps matching TRBD1 (6 bases). V lost 5 bases and J lost 0, with 14 bases in between. Germline V gene lookup returns CDR1 SGHTA and CDR2 FQGTGA. This CDR3 is 15 amino acids long. The CDR3 coding sequence is TGTGCCAGCAGCCTACAAGAGGGACACTCCTACGAGCAGTACTTC. It specifies CASSLQEGHSYEQYF.

About this clonotype itself: The conserved phenylalanine or tryptophan is not found at the CDR3 terminus, so this likely reflects a read error. Here the CDR3 reads CASTKGVGQTNTEAFL. The CDR3 DNA reads as TGTGCCAGCACCAAAGGGGTGGGGCAGACAAACACTGAAGCTTTCCTT. V gene TRBV12-3 or TRBV12-4 combines with J gene TRBJ1-1, with D perhaps matching TRBD1 (5 bases). The CDR3 covers 16 residues. V was pared by 7 bases and J by 2 bases, with 20 bases between.

About this clonotype itself: This may arise from a read error, as a much more abundant clone is one base away. The chain combines TRBV4-1 with TRBJ2-3; TRBD1 aligns across 8 bases. Germline-derived CDR1 and CDR2 are MGHRA and YSYEKL. The CDR3 has 13 residues. This chain's CDR3 is CASGHQGANTQYF. CDR3 coding DNA: TGCGCCAGCGGCCACCAGGGGGCAAATACGCAGTATTTT.

The chain links TRBV7-9 to TRBJ2-1; D gene uncertain. Germline V gene lookup returns CDR1 SEHNR and CDR2 FQNEAQ (reference sequence). V lost 4 bases to trimming and J lost 8 bases, with 18 bases between them. The CDR3 totals 15 residues. The CDR3 bases are TGTGCCAGCAGCTCCCCGAGGCCTTTAGCCCATGAGCAGTTCTTC. Translation: CASSSPRPLAHEQFF.

At least ten counts were recorded for this clonotype. This sequence joins TRBV3-1 and TRBJ2-7; maybe TRBD2 (5 bases). This CDR3 contains 14 residues. Germline values: CDR1 LGHDT, CDR2 YNNKEL (reference sequence). V was shortened by 1 base and J by 6 bases, with 13 bases between the two germline ends. The CDR3 nucleotides are TGTGCCAGCAGCCAAGCTAGCCCAGCCGGCGAGCAGTACTTC. Protein: CASSQASPAGEQYF.

This clonotype showed up just a few times. The chain uses TRBV4-3 and TRBJ2-7; 10 bases fit TRBD1. Germline CDR1 is LGHNA and CDR2 is YSLEER. The CDR3 consists of 16 residues. V lost 0 bases, J lost 4 bases, and 6 bases stayed unmatched. This chain's CDR3 is CASSQDSTGQGYEQYF. The CDR3 DNA sequence: TGCGCCAGCAGCCAAGATTCAACGGGACAGGGGTACGAGCAGTACTTC.

This clonotype was counted many times. V gene TRBV28 combines with J gene TRBJ2-7, with D possibly matching TRBD2 (5 bases). CDR1 and CDR2 (germline): MDHEN, SYDVKM. V shed 4 bases and J shed 2 bases, with 15 bases lying between them. The CDR3 runs 15 residues. The DNA of the CDR3 is TGTGCCAGCAGTTCGAACCCGGGGATTACCTACGAGCAGTACTTC. Residues: CASSSNPGITYEQYF.

In its sample, this clonotype was seen many times. V usage is TRBV7-2 and J usage is TRBJ2-7; D not resolved. The CDR3 is 15 residues long. Trimming stripped 1 base from V and 2 bases from J, with 12 bases between. The germline CDR1 and CDR2 sequences are SGHTA and FQGNSA. CDR3 DNA: TGTGCCAGCAGCTTAGTACTCACTGGGACCTACGAGCAGTACTTC. It yields the protein CASSLVLTGTYEQYF.

This clonotype was seen many times. V is TRBV5-4 and J is TRBJ1-4; a possible D gene is TRBD1 (6 bases). The germline gives CDR1 SGHNT, CDR2 YYREEE (reference sequence). V lost 4 bases to trimming and J lost 8 bases, with 15 bases between them. The CDR3 consists of 14 residues. This CDR3 reads CASSLSGVEEKLFF. CDR3 sequence (DNA): TGTGCCAGCAGCCTCTCAGGGGTCGAAGAAAAACTGTTTTTT. The full variable domain, its missing parts supplied by reference TRBV5-4 and TRBJ1-4, is ETGVTQSPTHLIKTRGQQVTLRCSSQSGHNTVSWYQQALGQGPQFIFQYYREEENGRGNFPPRFSGLQFPNYSSELNVNALELDDSALYLCASSLSGVEEKLFFGSGTQLSVL.

This clonotype was seen many times. The V gene is TRBV4-2, the J gene TRBJ2-1; the match to TRBD2 covers 8 bases. This CDR3 comprises 16 residues. The germline gives CDR1 LGHNA, CDR2 YNFKEQ. Trimming cost V 3 bases and J 4 bases; bases outside gene matches: 8. CDR3 loop: CASSHSSAGGYNEQFF. The DNA of the CDR3 is TGTGCCAGCAGCCACTCATCCGCGGGAGGTTACAATGAGCAGTTCTTC.

The chain has TRBV9 and TRBJ1-6; the D gene is possibly TRBD1 (6 bases). The germline V gene encodes CDR1 SGDLS and CDR2 YYNGEE. Between the trimmed V and J ends, which lost 0 bases and 9 bases, there was a span of 13 bases. This CDR3 comprises 15 residues. CDR3 sequence (DNA): TGTGCCAGCAGCGTAGATATACAGGGTGCTTCACCCCTCCACTTT. It is translated as CASSVDIQGASPLHF. Variable domain in full (rest from reference TRBV9 and TRBJ1-6): DSGVTQTPKHLITATGQRVTLRCSPRSGDLSVYWYQQSLDQGLQFLIQYYNGEERAKGNILERFSAQQFPDLHSELNLSSLELGDSALYFCASSVDIQGASPLHFGNGTRLTVT.

About this clonotype itself: One junction end disagrees with the germline gene, perhaps due to a read error. V usage is TRBV20-1 and J usage is TRBJ2-7; D is ambiguous. Germline lookup yields CDR1 DFQATT and CDR2 SNEGSKA (reference sequence). This CDR3 region has 11 residues. CDR3 protein: CSASLSYEQYF. In DNA form, the CDR3 reads TGTAGTGCTAGTCTATCCTACGAGCAGTACTTC.

This clonotype has only one observation. The chain carries TRBV10-3 and TRBJ1-6, with 7 bases aligning to TRBD1. CDR3 length equals 14 residues. Trimming at V came to 5 bases and at J to 9 bases, leaving 7 bases not matched to a gene. Germline assignment: CDR1 ENHRY and CDR2 SYGVKD. CDR3 nucleotide sequence: TGTGCCATCAGTTATTTGGGACAGACTTCACCCCTCCACTTT. Protein: CAISYLGQTSPLHF.

In regard to this clonotype: This may be a read error: a much more frequent sequence differs by one nucleotide. The chain couples TRBV2 to TRBJ2-5; possible D gene TRBD2, 6 bases. Germline lookup yields CDR1 SNHLY and CDR2 FYNNEI. The CDR3 consists of 14 residues. The CDR3 here is CACSGLAIQGTQYF. The CDR3 region has the DNA TGTGCCTGCAGTGGGCTAGCGATTCAGGGGACCCAGTACTTC.

This clonotype has only a few counts. This sequence joins TRBV5-4 and TRBJ2-7; 11 bases are shared with TRBD1. Looked up from germline, CDR1 is SGHNT and CDR2 is YYREEE (reference sequence). V gave up 4 bases and J gave up 7 bases; unmatched junction bases: 10. This CDR3 is built from 15 residues. CDR3 bases: TGTGCCAGCAGCGCCCCCGGGACAGGGGGTGAAGAGCAGTACTTC. This sequence encodes CASSAPGTGGEEQYF.